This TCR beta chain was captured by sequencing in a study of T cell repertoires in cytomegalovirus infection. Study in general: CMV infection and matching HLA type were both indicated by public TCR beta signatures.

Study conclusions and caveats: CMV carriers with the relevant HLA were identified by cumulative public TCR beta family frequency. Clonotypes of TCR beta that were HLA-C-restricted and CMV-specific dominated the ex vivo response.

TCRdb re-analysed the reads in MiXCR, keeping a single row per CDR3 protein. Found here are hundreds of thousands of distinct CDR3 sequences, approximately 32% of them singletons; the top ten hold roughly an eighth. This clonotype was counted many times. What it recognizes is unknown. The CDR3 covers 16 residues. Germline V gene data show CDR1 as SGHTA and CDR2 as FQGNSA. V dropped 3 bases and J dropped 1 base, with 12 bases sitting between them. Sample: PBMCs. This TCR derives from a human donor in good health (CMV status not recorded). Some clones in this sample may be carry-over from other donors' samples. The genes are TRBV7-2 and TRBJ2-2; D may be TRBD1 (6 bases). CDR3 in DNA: TGTGCCAGCAGCTTTGTAGGACAGCTGAACACCGGGGAGCTGTTTTTT. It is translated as CASSFVGQLNTGELFF.